This record covers a single T cell receptor beta chain. The antigen is undetermined. V dropped 6 bases and J dropped 8; count of bases not matched to a gene: 10. The CDR3 covers 14 residues. Germline-derived CDR1 and CDR2 are DFQATT and SNEGSKA (reference sequence). The data originate from a study of blood T cells in healthy people across ages. With a J-beta primer mix and a sample-barcoded 5' primer, a second PCR ran about 6 to 11 cycles. MiXCR, applied by TCRdb to the 5' RACE reads, yields one record per CDR3 protein. Of roughly 1,100,000 distinct CDR3 sequences listed, under 30% are singletons. Study observations and caveats: In long-lived donors, naive CD4+ cell counts and diversity exceeded those of aged donors.

The same specimen was also included in a second study, on T cells of mothers and their children. That report notes: Thymic selection shapes TCR recombination output similarly in related and unrelated pairs. Researchers found no T cell clones that were persistent and microchimeric.

The sequence was obtained from a girl aged 2 to 9 in good health. The chain has TRBV20-1 and TRBJ2-1; 10 bases are a match to TRBD1. Sequencing input: blood. CDR3 DNA: TGCAGTGCCTCCAAGGGACAGGGGAACGATGAGCAGTTCTTC. This sequence encodes CSASKGQGNDEQFF.